These T cell receptor beta chains were read from a single sample in a study of blood T cells in healthy people across ages. TCRdb processed the 5' RACE reads anew with MiXCR; each CDR3 protein has one entry. The sample carries fewer than 1.5 million distinct CDR3 sequences, approximately 40% recorded once. The material sequenced was blood. The receptors stem from a woman in her late teens or twenties in good health. CDR3s include the opening cysteine and the closing phenylalanine or tryptophan. D genes are given only for firm matches. Clone size is not always given. Where it is, it says once, few, many or a class for expanded clones.

-	TRBV13	-	TRBJ2-5	CASNRGEETQYF	TGTGCCAGCAACCGAGGGGAAGAGACCCAGTACTTC
-	TRBV10-1	TRBD1	TRBJ1-2	CARTGGYYGYTF	TGCGCCAGGACAGGGGGATACTATGGCTACACCTTC
few	TRBV27	-	TRBJ2-4	CASGVHHEADIQYF	TGTGCCAGCGGGGTTCATCATGAGGCGGACATTCAGTACTTC
-	TRBV20-1	-	TRBJ1-5	CSASNQGSNQPQHF	TGCAGTGCTAGTAATCAGGGTAGTAATCAGCCCCAGCATTTT
-	TRBV11-1	-	TRBJ1-2	CASSLDAGEVGYTF	TGTGCCAGCAGCTTAGATGCGGGAGAGGTTGGCTACACCTTC
-	TRBV12-3/TRBV12-4	TRBD1	TRBJ2-3	CATTRDRTDVQYF	TGTGCCACAACCCGGGACAGAACAGATGTGCAGTATTTT
-	TRBV5-1	-	TRBJ2-7	CAGSLSSKLSYEQYF	TGCGCCGGCAGCTTGAGCAGTAAACTTTCCTACGAGCAGTACTTC
many	TRBV29-1	-	TRBJ2-1	CSVWQQDNEQFF	TGCAGCGTCTGGCAACAAGACAATGAGCAGTTCTTC
few	TRBV20-1	-	TRBJ2-7	CSAKAGSSYEQYF	TGCAGTGCTAAAGCGGGCAGCTCCTACGAGCAGTACTTC
few	TRBV7-8	TRBD2	TRBJ2-2	CASASLAGQNTGELFF	TGTGCCAGCGCTTCACTAGCGGGACAGAACACCGGGGAGCTGTTTTTT
-	TRBV10-3	-	TRBJ2-7	CAISEGGGSYNEQYF	TGTGCCATCAGTGAGGGAGGAGGCTCCTACAATGAGCAGTACTTC
-	TRBV9	TRBD1	TRBJ1-5	CASSVSTGEWPQHF	TGTGCCAGCAGCGTGTCGACAGGGGAGTGGCCCCAGCATTTT
-	TRBV12-3/TRBV12-4	-	TRBJ2-7	CASSPNRDAPSYEQYF	TGTGCCAGCAGTCCCAACCGGGACGCTCCTTCCTACGAGCAGTACTTC
few	TRBV12-3/TRBV12-4	-	TRBJ2-1	CASSLKGLMSSYNEQFF	TGTGCCAGCAGTTTAAAGGGACTGATGAGCTCCTACAATGAGCAGTTCTTC
-	TRBV18	-	TRBJ1-1	CASSPGPNTETFF	TGTGCCAGCTCACCTGGGCCGAACACTGAAACTTTCTTT
few	TRBV3-1	TRBD1	TRBJ1-2	CASSQVPRGDGYTF	TGTGCCAGCAGCCAAGTGCCCAGGGGGGATGGCTACACCTTC
once	TRBV20-1	TRBD2	TRBJ2-5	CSARATSGGVRETQYF	TGCAGTGCTAGAGCTACTAGCGGGGGGGTCAGAGAGACCCAGTACTTC
-	TRBV28	-	TRBJ1-5	CASRQGLFQPQHF	TGTGCCAGCAGACAGGGTTTATTTCAGCCCCAGCATTTT
few	TRBV28	-	TRBJ1-2	CASSFAQGLSYGYTF	TGTGCCAGCAGTTTCGCCCAGGGGTTGTCCTATGGCTACACCTTC
-	TRBV2	-	TRBJ1-6	CATTGTGNSPLHF	TGTGCCACCACCGGGACGGGAAATTCACCCCTCCACTTT
-	TRBV30	TRBD2	TRBJ2-3	CAWSPKGDYSTDTQYF	TGTGCCTGGAGTCCCAAAGGGGACTACTCCACAGATACGCAGTATTTT
few	TRBV7-9	TRBD1	TRBJ1-2	CASSPAGPGQSAGYTF	TGTGCCAGCAGCCCGGCGGGTCCGGGACAGAGTGCTGGCTACACCTTC
-	TRBV6-1	TRBD1	TRBJ2-1	CASSEDRGRTYNEQFF	TGTGCCAGCAGTGAGGACAGGGGAAGGACCTACAATGAGCAGTTCTTC
-	TRBV5-6	-	TRBJ1-2	CASSPIPSEATRYGYTF	TGTGCCAGCAGCCCGATTCCGTCGGAGGCTACTCGCTACGGCTACACCTTC
-	TRBV9	-	TRBJ2-2	CASSALGGSTGELFF	TGTGCCAGCAGCGCCCTGGGGGGATCCACCGGGGAGCTGTTTTTT
-	TRBV25-1	-	TRBJ2-5	CASSDTRQGWKTQYF	TGTGCCAGCAGTGATACCCGACAAGGGTGGAAGACCCAGTACTTC
-	TRBV15	-	TRBJ2-3	CATSRVQLLDTQYF	TGTGCCACCAGCAGAGTGCAACTCCTCGATACGCAGTATTTT
-	TRBV2	-	TRBJ2-1	CARAEKGSYNEQFF	TGTGCCAGGGCCGAGAAGGGGTCCTACAATGAGCAGTTCTTC
-	TRBV7-9	TRBD1	TRBJ1-1	CASRAAIGTGVTEAFF	TGTGCCAGCAGGGCGGCGATTGGGACAGGGGTAACTGAAGCTTTCTTT
-	TRBV7-2	-	TRBJ1-2	CASSKSGSTGRYGYTF	TGTGCCAGCAGCAAGAGCGGTAGCACAGGGCGCTATGGCTACACCTTC
-	TRBV3-1	-	TRBJ2-5	CASSQAGEGKTQYF	TGTGCCAGCAGCCAAGCCGGCGAGGGTAAGACCCAGTACTTC
few	TRBV20-1	TRBD2	TRBJ2-1	CSASGPLAVYNEQFF	TGCAGTGCTAGCGGTCCACTAGCGGTCTACAATGAGCAGTTCTTC
few	TRBV28	-	TRBJ1-2	CASNAGPYGYTF	TGTGCCAGCAACGCAGGACCCTATGGCTACACCTTC
-	TRBV7-6	-	TRBJ2-7	CASSLSMKGGPSSYEQYF	TGTGCCAGCAGCTTATCAATGAAGGGAGGCCCGAGCTCCTACGAGCAGTACTTC
-	TRBV24-1	TRBD1	TRBJ2-5	CATSVGTGVGETQYF	TGTGCCACCAGTGTAGGGACAGGGGTTGGAGAGACCCAGTACTTC
few	TRBV12-3/TRBV12-4	-	TRBJ1-5	CASSLEAGDQPQHF	TGTGCCAGCAGTTTAGAGGCGGGGGATCAGCCCCAGCATTTT
-	TRBV10-3	-	TRBJ2-1	CATHPSVRQGDDEQFF	TGTGCCACCCATCCGTCCGTGAGGCAGGGAGACGACGAGCAGTTCTTC
-	TRBV6-1	TRBD1	TRBJ1-2	CASSVDRVGYTF	TGTGCCAGCAGTGTGGACAGGGTTGGCTACACCTTC
-	TRBV5-6	-	TRBJ2-5	CASSPWSRQGQETQYF	TGTGCCAGCAGTCCTTGGTCCCGGCAGGGGCAAGAGACCCAGTACTTC
-	TRBV12-3/TRBV12-4	-	TRBJ2-7	CASSLSAEQYF	TGTGCCAGCAGTTTGTCGGCGGAGCAGTACTTC
-	TRBV28	-	TRBJ1-5	CASSALTRDQPQHF	TGTGCCAGCAGCGCGCTAACTCGCGATCAGCCCCAGCATTTT
few	TRBV2	TRBD1	TRBJ2-7	CASSPDRGLYEQYF	TGTGCCAGCAGTCCGGACAGGGGTTTGTACGAGCAGTACTTC
-	TRBV6-2/TRBV6-3	TRBD1	TRBJ2-7	CASSPAGTDHYEQYF	TGTGCCAGCAGTCCCGCCGGGACAGATCACTACGAGCAGTACTTC
-	TRBV5-1	TRBD1	TRBJ1-5	CASIFEGASNQPQHF	TGCGCCAGCATCTTTGAGGGGGCGAGCAATCAGCCCCAGCATTTT
-	TRBV12-3/TRBV12-4	-	TRBJ2-7	CASSSTAPYEQYF	TGTGCCAGCAGCTCGACAGCCCCCTACGAGCAGTACTTC
few	TRBV27	-	TRBJ2-7	CARKTTDHHYEQYF	TGTGCCAGGAAAACGACAGACCATCACTACGAGCAGTACTTC